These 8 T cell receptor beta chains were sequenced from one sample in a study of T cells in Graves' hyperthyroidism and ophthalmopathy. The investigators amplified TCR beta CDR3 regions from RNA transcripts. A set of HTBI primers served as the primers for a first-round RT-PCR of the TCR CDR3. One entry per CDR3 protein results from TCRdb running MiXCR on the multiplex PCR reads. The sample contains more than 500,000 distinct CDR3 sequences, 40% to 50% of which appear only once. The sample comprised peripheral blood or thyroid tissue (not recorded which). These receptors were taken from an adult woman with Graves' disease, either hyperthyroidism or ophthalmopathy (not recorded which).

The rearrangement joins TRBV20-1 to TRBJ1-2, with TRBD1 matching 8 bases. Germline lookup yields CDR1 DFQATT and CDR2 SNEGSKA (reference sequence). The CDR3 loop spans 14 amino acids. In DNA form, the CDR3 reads TGCAACACGGACAGGGTGGGTGTACACTATGGCTACACCTTC. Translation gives CNTDRVGVHYGYTF.

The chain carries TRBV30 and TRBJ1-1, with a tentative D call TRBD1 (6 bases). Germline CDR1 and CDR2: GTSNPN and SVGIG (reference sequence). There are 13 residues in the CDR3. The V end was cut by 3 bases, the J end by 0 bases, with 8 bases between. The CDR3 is CAWSRGMNTEAFF. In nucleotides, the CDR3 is TGTGCCTGGAGCAGGGGTATGAACACTGAAGCTTTCTTT.

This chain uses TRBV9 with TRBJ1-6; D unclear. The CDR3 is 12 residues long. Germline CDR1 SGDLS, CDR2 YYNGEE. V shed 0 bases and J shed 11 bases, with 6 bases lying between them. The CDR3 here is CASSVDTPPLHF. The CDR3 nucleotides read TGTGCCAGCAGCGTAGACACTCCACCCCTCCACTTT.

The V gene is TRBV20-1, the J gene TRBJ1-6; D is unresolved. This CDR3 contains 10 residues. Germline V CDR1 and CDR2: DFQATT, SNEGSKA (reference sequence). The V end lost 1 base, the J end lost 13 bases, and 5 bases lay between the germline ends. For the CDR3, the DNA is TGCAGTGCTAGAGGGGTGCCCCTCCACTTT. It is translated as CSARGVPLHF.

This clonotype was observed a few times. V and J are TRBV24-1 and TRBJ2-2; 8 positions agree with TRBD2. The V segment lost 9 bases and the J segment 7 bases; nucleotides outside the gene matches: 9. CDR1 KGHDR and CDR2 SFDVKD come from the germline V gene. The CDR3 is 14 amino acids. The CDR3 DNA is TGTGCCACCTCTCGGGGGGGCCTGAGCGGGGAGCTGTTTTTT. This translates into CATSRGGLSGELFF.

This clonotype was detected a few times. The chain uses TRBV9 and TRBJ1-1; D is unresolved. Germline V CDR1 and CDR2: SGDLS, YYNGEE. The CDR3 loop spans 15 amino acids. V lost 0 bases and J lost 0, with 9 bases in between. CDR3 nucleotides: TGTGCCAGCAGCGTAGCTCCCGGTGTGAACACTGAAGCTTTCTTT. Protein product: CASSVAPGVNTEAFF.

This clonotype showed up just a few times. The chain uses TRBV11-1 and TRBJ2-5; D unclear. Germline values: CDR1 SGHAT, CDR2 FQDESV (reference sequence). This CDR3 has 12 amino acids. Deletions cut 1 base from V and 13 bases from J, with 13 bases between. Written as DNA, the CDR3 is TGTGCCAGCAGCTTAGACCAACTACTCGTGTACTTC. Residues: CASSLDQLLVYF. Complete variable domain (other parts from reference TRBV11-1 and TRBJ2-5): EAEVAQSPRYKITEKSQAVAFWCDPISGHATLYWYRQILGQGPELLVQFQDESVVDDSQLPKDRFSAERLKGVDSTLKIQPAELGDSAMYLCASSLDQLLVYFGPGTRLLVL.

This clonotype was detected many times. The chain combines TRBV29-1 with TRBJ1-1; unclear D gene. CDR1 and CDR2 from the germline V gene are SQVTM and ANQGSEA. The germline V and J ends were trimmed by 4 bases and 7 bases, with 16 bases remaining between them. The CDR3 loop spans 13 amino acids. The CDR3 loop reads CSVAEGREGEAFF. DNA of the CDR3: TGCAGCGTTGCAGAGGGAAGGGAGGGTGAAGCTTTCTTT.